These T cell receptor beta chains were read from a single sample in a study of CD8+CD57+ T cells in acquired aplastic anemia. From the reads, TCRdb called clonotypes with MiXCR, one entry per CDR3 protein. The data show around 150,000 distinct CDR3 sequences, approximately 40% seen once. Sequencing used sorted CD4+, CD8+, or CD8+CD57+ T cells (not recorded which) from PBMCs. The receptors derive from a human donor in good health. The CDR3 runs from the conserved cysteine through the conserved F or W. Fields, in order: D gene, clone size, J gene, V gene, CDR3 protein, CDR3 DNA. The D gene is left open where the match is weak. Size is stated for part of the rows, as once, few or many counts, or as a class when the clone is expanded.

>.|.|TRBJ2-5|TRBV2
CASSRVSVETQYF
TGTGCCAGCAGCAGGGTTAGCGTGGAGACCCAGTACTTC
>.|.|TRBJ1-2|TRBV2
CASTTAMYGYTF
TGTGCCAGCACGACAGCGATGTATGGCTACACCTTC
>.|many|TRBJ2-7|TRBV6-5
CASSYAHTSEQYF
TGTGCCAGCAGTTACGCTCATACTAGCGAGCAGTACTTC
>.|once|TRBJ2-7|TRBV12-3/TRBV12-4
CASSPGWTVFSYEQYF
TGTGCCAGCAGTCCGGGCTGGACAGTTTTCTCCTACGAGCAGTACTTC
>.|few|TRBJ2-1|TRBV10-3
CAISIYNEQFF
TGTGCCATCAGCATCTACAATGAGCAGTTCTTC
>.|once|TRBJ1-2|TRBV7-2
CASSQRSGARYGYTF
TGTGCCAGCAGCCAGAGAAGTGGGGCTCGGTATGGCTACACCTTC
>TRBD2|.|TRBJ2-7|TRBV7-9
CASSPRLAGDEQYF
TGTGCCAGCAGCCCACGACTAGCGGGAGACGAGCAGTACTTC
>.|many|TRBJ2-3|TRBV5-4
CAREYPPALSTDTQYF
TGTGCCAGGGAATACCCCCCAGCTCTTAGCACAGATACGCAGTATTTT
>TRBD2|.|TRBJ2-5|TRBV7-4
CASSLEGRGSQYF
TGTGCCAGCAGCTTAGAGGGGAGGGGATCCCAGTACTTC
>.|.|TRBJ2-7|TRBV2
CAIRSTDTYEQYF
TGTGCCATCAGGTCGACGGATACCTACGAGCAGTACTTC
>.|many|TRBJ1-2|TRBV7-9
CASSSGQSTKDYGYTF
TGTGCCAGCAGCTCCGGACAGTCCACGAAAGACTATGGCTACACCTTC
>.|.|TRBJ2-7|TRBV20-1
CSARERARSYEQYF
TGCAGTGCTAGAGAGAGAGCGCGCTCCTACGAGCAGTACTTC
>.|.|TRBJ2-2|TRBV7-2
CASREGGELFF
TGTGCCAGCCGAGAGGGCGGGGAGCTGTTTTTT
>.|few|TRBJ1-5|TRBV30
CAWSVRSGRGIINQPQHF
TGTGCCTGGAGTGTAAGGTCAGGGAGGGGGATTATCAATCAGCCCCAGCATTTT
>.|many|TRBJ1-2|TRBV6-2/TRBV6-3
CASSYEGGRYTF
TGTGCCAGCAGTTACGAGGGGGGCCGCTACACCTTC
>TRBD2|.|TRBJ2-1|TRBV24-1
CATSGPSGKGETQFF
TGTGCCACCAGTGGTCCTAGCGGGAAGGGAGAGACCCAGTTCTTC
>.|.|TRBJ1-2|TRBV20-1
CSARSNDYTF
TGCAGTGCTAGGTCGAATGACTACACCTTC
>.|.|TRBJ1-2|TRBV29-1
CSVQTGNYGYTF
TGCAGCGTACAGACTGGGAACTATGGCTACACCTTC
>TRBD2|many|TRBJ2-3|TRBV20-1
CSASLRTSGSTDTQYF
TGCAGTGCTAGTCTACGGACTAGCGGAAGCACAGATACGCAGTATTTT
>.|few|TRBJ2-1|TRBV20-1
CSAVRDDYNEQFF
TGCAGTGCCGTCCGGGACGACTACAATGAGCAGTTCTTC
>.|.|TRBJ1-6|TRBV2
CASSEFSVQGNSPLHF
TGTGCCAGCAGTGAATTTAGTGTACAGGGCAATTCACCCCTCCACTTT
>TRBD2|.|TRBJ2-7|TRBV10-2
CPSSKRGTSNEQYF
TGCCCCAGCTCGAAGCGGGGTACTTCCAACGAGCAGTACTTC
>TRBD1|.|TRBJ2-7|TRBV11-2
CASSYQGVSYEQYF
TGTGCCAGCAGCTACCAGGGGGTTTCCTACGAGCAGTACTTC
>TRBD1|.|TRBJ2-2|TRBV5-1
CASSPDRANTGELFF
TGCGCCAGCAGCCCGGACAGGGCGAACACCGGGGAGCTGTTTTTT
>.|many|TRBJ2-3|TRBV7-7
CASSLDPGSTDTQYF
TGTGCTAGCAGCTTAGACCCAGGGAGCACAGATACGCAGTATTTT
>TRBD2|.|TRBJ2-7|TRBV20-1
CSARGTSGSMSEQYF
TGCAGTGCTAGAGGGACTAGCGGGAGTATGTCCGAGCAGTACTTC
>.|.|TRBJ2-6|TRBV20-1
CSAHLRGFTGANVLTF
TGCAGTGCCCACCTCAGGGGTTTCACTGGGGCCAACGTCCTGACTTTC
>.|many|TRBJ2-1|TRBV7-3
CASSLNRNNEQFF
TGTGCCAGCAGCTTAAATAGAAACAATGAGCAGTTCTTC
>.|.|TRBJ1-5|TRBV11-1
CASSPDQGQPQHF
TGTGCCAGCAGCCCGGATCAGGGGCAACCCCAGCATTTT
>TRBD2|many|TRBJ2-3|TRBV4-1
CASSLGLAGTYTQYF
TGCGCCAGCAGCCTCGGACTAGCGGGCACATATACGCAGTATTTT
>TRBD2|.|TRBJ2-7|TRBV28
CASSARTSGRALTYEQYF
TGTGCCAGCAGTGCACGGACTAGCGGGAGGGCCCTGACCTACGAGCAGTACTTC
>TRBD1|few|TRBJ1-6|TRBV20-1
CSAQTGGSSPLHF
TGCAGTGCGCAAACAGGGGGGAGTTCACCCCTCCACTTT
>.|once|TRBJ2-3|TRBV7-2
CASSSDYRDSKYF
TGTGCCAGCAGCTCCGACTACCGGGACTCAAAGTATTTT
>.|.|TRBJ2-7|TRBV7-3
CASSPPPHCGTYEQYF
TGTGCCAGCAGCCCCCCCCCCCACTGCGGGACCTACGAGCAGTACTTC
>TRBD1|.|TRBJ2-7|TRBV29-1
CSATGTGNYEQYF
TGCAGCGCGACCGGGACAGGAAACTACGAGCAGTACTTC
>.|.|TRBJ1-1|TRBV25-1
CASSRTDMNTEAFF
TGTGCCAGCAGTCGAACGGATATGAACACTGAAGCTTTCTTT
>.|many|TRBJ2-6|TRBV19
CASRVSGANVLTF
TGTGCCAGTAGGGTGTCTGGGGCCAACGTCCTGACTTTC
>TRBD1|.|TRBJ2-2|TRBV2
CASKDRVNTGELFF
TGTGCCAGCAAGGACAGGGTGAACACCGGGGAGCTGTTTTTT
>.|once|TRBJ2-7|TRBV7-6
CASSLGVGAAYEQYF
TGTGCCAGCAGCTTAGGGGTGGGGGCCGCCTACGAGCAGTACTTC
>.|.|TRBJ2-3|TRBV29-1
CSVEGGLPAQDTQYF
TGCAGCGTTGAAGGAGGACTCCCCGCACAAGATACGCAGTATTTT